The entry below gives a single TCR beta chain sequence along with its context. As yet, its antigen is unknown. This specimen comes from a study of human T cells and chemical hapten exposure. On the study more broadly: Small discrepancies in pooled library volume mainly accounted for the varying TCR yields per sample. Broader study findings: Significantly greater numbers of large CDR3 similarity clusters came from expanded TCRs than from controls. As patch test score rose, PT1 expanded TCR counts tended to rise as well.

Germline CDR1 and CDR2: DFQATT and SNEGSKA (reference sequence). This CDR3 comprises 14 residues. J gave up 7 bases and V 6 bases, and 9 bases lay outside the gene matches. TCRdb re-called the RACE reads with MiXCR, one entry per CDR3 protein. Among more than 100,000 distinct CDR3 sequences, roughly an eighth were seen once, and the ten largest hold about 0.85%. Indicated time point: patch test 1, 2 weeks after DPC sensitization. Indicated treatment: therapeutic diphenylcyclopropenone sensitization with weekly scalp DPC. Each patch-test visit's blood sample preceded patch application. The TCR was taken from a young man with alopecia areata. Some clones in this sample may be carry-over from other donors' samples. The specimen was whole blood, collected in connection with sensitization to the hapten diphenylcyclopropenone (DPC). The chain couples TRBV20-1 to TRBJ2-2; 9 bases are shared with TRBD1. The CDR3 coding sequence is TGCAGTGCCCACCGGGACAGGGAAAACGGGGAGCTGTTTTTT. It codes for CSAHRDRENGELFF.